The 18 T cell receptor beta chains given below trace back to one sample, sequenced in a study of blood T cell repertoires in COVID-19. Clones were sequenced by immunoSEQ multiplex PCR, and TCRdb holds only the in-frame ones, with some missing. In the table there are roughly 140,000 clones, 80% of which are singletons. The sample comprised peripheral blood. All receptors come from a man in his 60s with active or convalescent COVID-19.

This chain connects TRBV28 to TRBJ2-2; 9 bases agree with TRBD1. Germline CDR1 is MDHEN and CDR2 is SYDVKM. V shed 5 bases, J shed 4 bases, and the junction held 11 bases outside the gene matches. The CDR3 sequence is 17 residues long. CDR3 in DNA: TGTGCCAGCAGTAATATAAGGGACAGGGACTTCACCGGGGAGCTGTTTTTT. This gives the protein CASSNIRDRDFTGELFF.

The CDR3 region has the DNA TGTGCCAGCAGTTATTTGTTCCAGTTTGACAATGAGCAGTTCTTC. Translated: CASSYLFQFDNEQFF. The rearrangement uses TRBV6-5 and TRBJ2-1, with no clear D. Trimming took 3 bases from V and 5 from J, leaving 14 bases between them. The CDR3 runs 15 residues. In germline, CDR1 is MNHEY, CDR2 SVGAGI.

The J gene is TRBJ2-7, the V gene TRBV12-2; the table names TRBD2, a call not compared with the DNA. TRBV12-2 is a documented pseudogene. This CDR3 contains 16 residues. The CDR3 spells CASRLVARELVYEQYF. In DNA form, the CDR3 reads TGTGCAAGTCGCTTAGTGGCGCGGGAGCTGGTCTACGAGCAGTACTTC.

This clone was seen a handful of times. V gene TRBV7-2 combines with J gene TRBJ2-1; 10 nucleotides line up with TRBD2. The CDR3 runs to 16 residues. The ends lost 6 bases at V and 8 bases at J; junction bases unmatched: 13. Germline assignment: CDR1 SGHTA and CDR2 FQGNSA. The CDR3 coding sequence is TGTGCCAGCAGAAGAGGGGGGGGACTAGCGATGGATGAGCAGTTCTTC. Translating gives CASRRGGGLAMDEQFF.

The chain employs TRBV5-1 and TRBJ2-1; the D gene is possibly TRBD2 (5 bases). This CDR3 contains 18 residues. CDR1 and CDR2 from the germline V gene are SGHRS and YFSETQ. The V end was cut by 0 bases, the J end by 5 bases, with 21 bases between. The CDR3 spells CASSLDVGLWRANNEQFF. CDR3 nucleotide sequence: TGCGCCAGCAGCTTGGACGTTGGGCTCTGGCGGGCTAACAATGAGCAGTTCTTC.

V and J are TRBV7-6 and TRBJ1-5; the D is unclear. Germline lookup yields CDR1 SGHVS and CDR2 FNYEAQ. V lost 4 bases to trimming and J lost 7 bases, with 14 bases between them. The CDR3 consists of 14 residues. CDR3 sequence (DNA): TGTGCCAGCAGCTCATTTTCTAACCTACAGCCCCAGCATTTT. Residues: CASSSFSNLQPQHF.

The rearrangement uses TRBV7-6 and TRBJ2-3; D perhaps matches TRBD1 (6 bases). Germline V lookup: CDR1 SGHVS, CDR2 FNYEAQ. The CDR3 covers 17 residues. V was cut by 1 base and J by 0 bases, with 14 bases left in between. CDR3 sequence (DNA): TGTGCCAGCAGCTTAGGACGGACAGCCGGTAGCACAGATACGCAGTATTTT. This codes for CASSLGRTAGSTDTQYF. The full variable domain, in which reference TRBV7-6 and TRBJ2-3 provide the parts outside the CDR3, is GAGVSQSPRYKVTKRGQDVALRCDPISGHVSLYWYRQALGQGPEFLTYFNYEAQQDKSGLPNDRFSAERPEGSISTLTIQRTEQRDSAMYRCASSLGRTAGSTDTQYFGPGTRLTVL.

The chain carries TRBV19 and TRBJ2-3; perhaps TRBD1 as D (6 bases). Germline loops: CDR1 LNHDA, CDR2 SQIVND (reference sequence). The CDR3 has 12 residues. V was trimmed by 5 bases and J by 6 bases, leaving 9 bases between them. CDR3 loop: CASSETGDTQYF. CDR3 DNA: TGTGCCAGTAGTGAAACAGGGGATACGCAGTATTTT.

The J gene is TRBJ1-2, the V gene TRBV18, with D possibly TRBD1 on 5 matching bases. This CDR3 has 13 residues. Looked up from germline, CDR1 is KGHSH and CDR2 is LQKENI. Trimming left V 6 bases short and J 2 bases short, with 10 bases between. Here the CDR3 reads CASSTGENYGYTF. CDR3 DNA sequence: TGTGCCAGCTCCACAGGAGAGAACTATGGCTACACCTTC. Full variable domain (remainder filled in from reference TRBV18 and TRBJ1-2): NAGVMQNPRHLVRRRGQEARLRCSPMKGHSHVYWYRQLPEEGLKFMVYLQKENIIDESGMPKERFSAEFPKEGPSILRIQQVVRGDSAAYFCASSTGENYGYTFGSGTRLTVV.

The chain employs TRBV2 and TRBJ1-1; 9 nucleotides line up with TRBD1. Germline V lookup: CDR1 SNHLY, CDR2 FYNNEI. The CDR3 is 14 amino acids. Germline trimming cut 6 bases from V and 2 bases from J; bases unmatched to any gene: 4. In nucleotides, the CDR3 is TGTGCCAGCAGCCCGGGACAGGGAAACACTGAAGCTTTCTTT. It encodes CASSPGQGNTEAFF.

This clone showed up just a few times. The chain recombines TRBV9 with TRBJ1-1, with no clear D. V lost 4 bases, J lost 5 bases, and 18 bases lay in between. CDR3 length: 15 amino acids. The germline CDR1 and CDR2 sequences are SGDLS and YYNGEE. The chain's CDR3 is CASSPRARDRTEAFF. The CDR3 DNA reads TGTGCCAGCAGCCCACGCGCTAGAGATCGTACTGAAGCTTTCTTT.

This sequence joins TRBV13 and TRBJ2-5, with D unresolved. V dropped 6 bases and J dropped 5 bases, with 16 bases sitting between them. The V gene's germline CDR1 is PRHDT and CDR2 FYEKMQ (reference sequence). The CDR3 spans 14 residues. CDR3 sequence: CASSTIPVVETQYF. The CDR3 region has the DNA TGTGCCAGCAGTACAATCCCCGTGGTGGAGACCCAGTACTTC.

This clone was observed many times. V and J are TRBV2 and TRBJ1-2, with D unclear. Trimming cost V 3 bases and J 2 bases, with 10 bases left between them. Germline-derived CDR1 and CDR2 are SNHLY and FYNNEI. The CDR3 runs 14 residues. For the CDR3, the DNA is TGTGCCAGCAGTGATGACGGGTACAACTATGGCTACACCTTC. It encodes CASSDDGYNYGYTF.

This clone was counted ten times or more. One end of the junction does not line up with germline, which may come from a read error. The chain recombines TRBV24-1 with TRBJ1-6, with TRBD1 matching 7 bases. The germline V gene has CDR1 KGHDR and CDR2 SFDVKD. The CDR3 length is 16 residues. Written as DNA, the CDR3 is TGTGCCACCAGGGAGGACAGGCGCTCCGATAATTCACCCCTCCACTTT. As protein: CATREDRRSDNSPLHF.

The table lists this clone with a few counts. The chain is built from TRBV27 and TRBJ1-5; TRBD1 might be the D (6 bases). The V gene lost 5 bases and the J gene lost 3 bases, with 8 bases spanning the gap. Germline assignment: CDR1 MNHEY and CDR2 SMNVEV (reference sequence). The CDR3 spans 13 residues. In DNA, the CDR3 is TGTGCCAGCAGTACAGGGAACAATCAGCCCCAGCATTTT. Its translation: CASSTGNNQPQHF.

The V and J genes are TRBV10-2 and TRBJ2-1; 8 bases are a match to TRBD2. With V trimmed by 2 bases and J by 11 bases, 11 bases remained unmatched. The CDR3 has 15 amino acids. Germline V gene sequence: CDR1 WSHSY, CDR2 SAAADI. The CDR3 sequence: CASSERPGLAGQQFF. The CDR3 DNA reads TGCGCCAGCAGTGAGCGCCCGGGGCTAGCGGGCCAGCAGTTCTTC.

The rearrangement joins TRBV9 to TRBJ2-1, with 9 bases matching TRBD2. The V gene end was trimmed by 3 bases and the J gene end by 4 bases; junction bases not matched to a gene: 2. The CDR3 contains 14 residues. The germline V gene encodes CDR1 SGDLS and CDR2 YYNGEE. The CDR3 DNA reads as TGTGCCAGCAGCGCGGGACTAGCTTACAATGAGCAGTTCTTC. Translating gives CASSAGLAYNEQFF.

DNA for the CDR3: TGCGCCAGCAGCTTGGTGGCGGACTCTGGAAACACCATATATTTT. It specifies CASSLVADSGNTIYF. The V gene is TRBV5-1, the J gene TRBJ1-3; D remains unclear. In germline, CDR1 is SGHRS, CDR2 YFSETQ. Trimming shortened V by 0 bases and J by 0 bases, and 7 bases separated the two germline ends. The CDR3 has 15 amino acids.